The T cell receptor beta chain described here comes from a study of blood T cell repertoires in COVID-19. Background on the study: From the United States, Italy and Spain came samples of acute and convalescent COVID-19. In each case, the material was cDNA or gDNA derived from T cells, B-cell-depleted T cells, or PBMCs.

Per the authors' pipeline: Nucleated cell counts were estimated from reference gene primer amplification. Generated by immunoSEQ multiplex PCR, the TCRdb table keeps only in-frame clones and is missing some. The V and J calls and clone size were taken over from that table, and D and trimming were inferred from the DNA. This sample has about 99,000 clones, with around 90% found just once. Trimming cost V 7 bases and J 6 bases, with 24 bases left between them. From germline, CDR1 is GTSNPN and CDR2 SVGIG (reference sequence). The CDR3 runs 15 residues. This chain connects TRBV30 to TRBJ1-1; possibly TRBD1 for D (6 bases). The sample taken for sequencing was peripheral blood. This TCR derives from a woman in her fifties or sixties with acute or convalescent COVID-19. The CDR3 nucleotides read TGTGCCTCGCTGGGACACCCCCGAGGAGCGGCTGAAGCTTTCTTT. Its translation: CASLGHPRGAAEAFF.